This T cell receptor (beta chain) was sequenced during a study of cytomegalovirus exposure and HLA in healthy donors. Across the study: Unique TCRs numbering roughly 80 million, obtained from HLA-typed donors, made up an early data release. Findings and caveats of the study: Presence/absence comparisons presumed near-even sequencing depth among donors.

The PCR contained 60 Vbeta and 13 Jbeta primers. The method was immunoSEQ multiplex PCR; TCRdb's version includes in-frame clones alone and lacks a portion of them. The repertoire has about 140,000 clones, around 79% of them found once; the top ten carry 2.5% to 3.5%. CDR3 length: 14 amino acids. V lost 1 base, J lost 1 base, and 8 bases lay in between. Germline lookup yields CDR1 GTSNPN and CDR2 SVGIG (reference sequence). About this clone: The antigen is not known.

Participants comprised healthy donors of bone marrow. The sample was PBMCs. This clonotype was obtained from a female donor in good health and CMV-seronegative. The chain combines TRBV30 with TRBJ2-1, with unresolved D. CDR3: CAWSEASSYNEQFF. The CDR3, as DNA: TGTGCCTGGAGTGAAGCTAGTTCCTACAATGAGCAGTTCTTC.